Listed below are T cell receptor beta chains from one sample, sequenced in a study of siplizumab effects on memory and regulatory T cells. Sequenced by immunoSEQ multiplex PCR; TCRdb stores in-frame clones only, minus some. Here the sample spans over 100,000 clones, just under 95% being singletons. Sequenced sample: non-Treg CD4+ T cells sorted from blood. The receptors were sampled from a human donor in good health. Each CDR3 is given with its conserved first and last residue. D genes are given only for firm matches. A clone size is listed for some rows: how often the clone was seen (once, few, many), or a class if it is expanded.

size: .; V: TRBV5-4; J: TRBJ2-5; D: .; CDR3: CASSFRTTDGETQYF; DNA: TGTGCCAGCAGCTTCCGGACTACCGACGGCGAGACCCAGTACTTC
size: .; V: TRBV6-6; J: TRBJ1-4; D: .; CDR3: CASSYLQGWDEKLFF; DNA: TGTGCCAGCAGTTATCTACAGGGATGGGATGAAAAACTGTTTTTT
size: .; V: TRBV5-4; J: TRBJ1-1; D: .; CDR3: CASSLAATIGTEAFF; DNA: TGTGCCAGCAGCTTGGCGGCTACCATAGGCACTGAAGCTTTCTTT
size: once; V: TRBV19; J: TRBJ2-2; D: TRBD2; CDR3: CASRRLAGVSTGELFF; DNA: TGTGCCAGCAGGAGACTAGCGGGGGTCTCCACCGGGGAGCTGTTTTTT
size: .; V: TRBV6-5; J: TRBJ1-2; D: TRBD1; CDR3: CASSYRMDRGGYTF; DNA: TGTGCCAGCAGTTACAGGATGGACAGGGGCGGCTACACCTTC
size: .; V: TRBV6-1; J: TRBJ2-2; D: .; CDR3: CASLPGPDTGELFF; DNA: TGTGCCAGCCTACCGGGCCCAGACACCGGGGAGCTGTTTTTT
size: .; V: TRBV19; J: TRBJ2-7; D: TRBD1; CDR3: CASSPPGTAPYEQYF; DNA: TGTGCCAGTAGCCCCCCCGGGACAGCACCCTACGAGCAGTACTTC
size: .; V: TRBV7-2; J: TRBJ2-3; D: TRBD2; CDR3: CASSPTSADTQYF; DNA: TGTGCCAGCAGCCCAACTAGCGCAGATACGCAGTATTTT
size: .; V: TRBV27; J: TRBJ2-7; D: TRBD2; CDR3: CASSLRGLAGANPSYEQYF; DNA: TGTGCCAGCAGTTTGAGGGGACTAGCGGGGGCAAACCCATCCTACGAGCAGTACTTC
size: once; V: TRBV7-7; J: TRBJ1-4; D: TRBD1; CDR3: CASSASGGTNEKLFF; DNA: TGTGCCAGCAGCGCGTCAGGGGGAACTAATGAAAAACTGTTTTTT
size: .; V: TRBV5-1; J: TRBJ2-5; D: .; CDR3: CASSLAEGGQETQYF; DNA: TGCGCCAGCAGCTTGGCCGAGGGGGGGCAAGAGACCCAGTACTTC
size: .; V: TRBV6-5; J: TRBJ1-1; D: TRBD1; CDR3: CASSQGAAAFF; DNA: TGTGCCAGCAGTCAGGGGGCCGCAGCTTTCTTT
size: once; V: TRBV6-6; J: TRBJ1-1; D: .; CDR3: CASRVGRHNTEAFF; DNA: TGTGCCAGCAGGGTGGGCAGGCATAACACTGAAGCTTTCTTT
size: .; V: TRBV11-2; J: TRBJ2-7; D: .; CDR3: CASSFMSSYEQYF; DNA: TGTGCCAGCAGCTTCATGAGCTCCTACGAGCAGTACTTC
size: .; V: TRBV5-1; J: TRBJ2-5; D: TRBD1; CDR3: CASRGTGISEAQYF; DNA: TGCGCCAGCAGGGGGACAGGGATTTCGGAGGCCCAGTACTTC
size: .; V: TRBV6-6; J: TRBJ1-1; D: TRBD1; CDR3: CASSPTTGGTEAFF; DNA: TGTGCCAGCAGCCCTACGACAGGGGGCACTGAAGCTTTCTTT
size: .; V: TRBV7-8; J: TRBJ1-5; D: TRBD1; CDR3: CASSDRVNNQPQHF; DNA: TGTGCCAGCTCCGACAGGGTGAACAATCAGCCCCAGCATTTT
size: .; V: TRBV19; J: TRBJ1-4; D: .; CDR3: CASGTEGLNNEKLFF; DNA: TGTGCCAGCGGGACCGAAGGGCTGAATAATGAAAAACTGTTTTTT
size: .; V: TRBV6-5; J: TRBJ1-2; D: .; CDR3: CASSYSNAGNYGYTF; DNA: TGTGCCAGCAGTTACTCGAATGCAGGGAACTATGGCTACACCTTC
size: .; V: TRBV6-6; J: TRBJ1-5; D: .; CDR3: CASSYSSGNQPQHF; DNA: TGTGCCAGCAGTTACTCGTCAGGGAACCAGCCCCAGCATTTT
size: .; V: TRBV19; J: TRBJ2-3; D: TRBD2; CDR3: CASRNPSRGDPSTDTQYF; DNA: TGTGCCAGTAGAAACCCGAGTCGGGGGGACCCAAGCACAGATACGCAGTATTTT
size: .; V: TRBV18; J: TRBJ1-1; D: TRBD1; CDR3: CASSTGTGGDTEAFF; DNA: TGTGCCAGCTCAACAGGGACAGGGGGCGACACTGAAGCTTTCTTT
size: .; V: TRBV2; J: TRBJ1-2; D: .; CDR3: CASKEGQARGYTF; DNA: TGTGCCAGCAAGGAGGGGCAAGCGCGAGGCTACACCTTC
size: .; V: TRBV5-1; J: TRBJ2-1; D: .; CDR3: CASSLVAGADEQFF; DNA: TGCGCCAGCAGCTTGGTGGCGGGGGCCGATGAGCAGTTCTTC
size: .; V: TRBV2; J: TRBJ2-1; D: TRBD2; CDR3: CASSAGLAGGTSGEQFF; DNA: TGTGCCAGCAGCGCGGGACTAGCGGGGGGCACGAGTGGTGAGCAGTTCTTC
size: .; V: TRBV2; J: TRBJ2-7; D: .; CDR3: CASSEYYEQYF; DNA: TGTGCCAGCAGTGAATACTACGAGCAGTACTTC
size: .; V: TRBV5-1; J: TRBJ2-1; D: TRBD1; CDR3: CASSRTGPYNEQFF; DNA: TGCGCCAGCAGCCGGACAGGGCCCTACAATGAGCAGTTCTTC
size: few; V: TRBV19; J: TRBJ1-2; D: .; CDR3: CASSRTAYGYTF; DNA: TGTGCCAGTAGTAGGACAGCCTATGGCTACACCTTC
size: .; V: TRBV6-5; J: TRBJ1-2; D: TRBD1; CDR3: CASSYSWDSNYGYTF; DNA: TGTGCCAGCAGTTACTCCTGGGACAGTAACTATGGCTACACCTTC
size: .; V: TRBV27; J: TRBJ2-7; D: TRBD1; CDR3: CASSGSWTGGVEQYF; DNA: TGTGCCAGCAGTGGGTCCTGGACAGGGGGCGTCGAGCAGTACTTC
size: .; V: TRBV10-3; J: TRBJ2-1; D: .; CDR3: CAITSGPTYNEQFF; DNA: TGTGCCATCACGAGCGGACCCACATACAATGAGCAGTTCTTC
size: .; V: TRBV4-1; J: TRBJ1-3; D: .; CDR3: CATRGADTIYF; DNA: TGCGCCACCCGGGGGGCAGACACCATATATTTT
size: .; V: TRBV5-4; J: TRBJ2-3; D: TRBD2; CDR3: CASSLGVSGGAGTDTQYF; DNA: TGTGCCAGCAGCTTGGGAGTTAGCGGGGGGGCGGGCACAGATACGCAGTATTTT
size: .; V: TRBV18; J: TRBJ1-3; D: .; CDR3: CASSPRTESSSGNTIYF; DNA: TGTGCCAGCTCACCTCGGACAGAAAGTTCCTCTGGAAACACCATATATTTT
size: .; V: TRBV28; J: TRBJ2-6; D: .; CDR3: CASSLRLSGANVLTF; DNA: TGTGCCAGCAGTTTAAGGCTCTCTGGGGCCAACGTCCTGACTTTC
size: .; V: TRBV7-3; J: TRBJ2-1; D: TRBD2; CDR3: CASSRSGGLYNEQFF; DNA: TGTGCCAGCAGCCGGAGCGGGGGGTTGTACAATGAGCAGTTCTTC
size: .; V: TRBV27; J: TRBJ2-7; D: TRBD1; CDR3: CASSRGQGSMGEQYF; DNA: TGTGCCAGCAGTCGCGGACAGGGGTCGATGGGCGAGCAGTACTTC
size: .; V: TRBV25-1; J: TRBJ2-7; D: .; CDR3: CASSDRVYEQYF; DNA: TGTGCCAGCAGTGACAGGGTATACGAGCAGTACTTC
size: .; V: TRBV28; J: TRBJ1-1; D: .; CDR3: CASTEDLNTEAFF; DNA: TGTGCCAGCACCGAGGATCTGAACACTGAAGCTTTCTTT
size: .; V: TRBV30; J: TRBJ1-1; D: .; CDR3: CAWTKTGNTEAFF; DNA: TGTGCCTGGACTAAAACGGGGAACACTGAAGCTTTCTTT
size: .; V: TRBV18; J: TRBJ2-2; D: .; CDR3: CASSPIKNTGELFF; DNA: TGTGCCAGCTCACCCATCAAGAACACCGGGGAGCTGTTTTTT